This T cell receptor beta chain is from a study of long-term antiretroviral therapy in people with HIV. Study details: First collections came about a decade before the 2015 immediate-ART recommendation. The study's findings and limits: Every time point showed a repertoire led by clones expanded before ART.

Note on this clone: Its target is unknown.

V lost 0 bases and J 1 base, leaving 7 bases between the germline ends. Germline assignment: CDR1 SGHNT and CDR2 YYREEE (reference sequence). The CDR3 is 14 residues long. The authors ran the immunoSEQ assay, v3.0, at survey level. The data were produced by immunoSEQ multiplex PCR, yet TCRdb's version contains in-frame clones alone and is incomplete. The table lists approximately 33,000 clones, 83% of them singletons. This sequence was found in a man younger than 30 with HIV. Here the sequenced sample was unsorted PBMCs, taken 0.4 years before starting antiretroviral therapy. The chain joins TRBV5-4 to TRBJ1-1; D ambiguous. CDR3 protein: CASSLELGNTEAFF. The CDR3 bases are TGTGCCAGCAGCTTGGAGTTAGGGAACACTGAAGCTTTCTTT.